One and the same sample provided the 4 T cell receptor beta chains below, sequenced in a study of blood T cell repertoires in COVID-19. Sequencing used immunoSEQ multiplex PCR; TCRdb keeps in-frame clones, though not all of them. The table lists 85,000 to 120,000 clones, more than 85% of them singletons. The sample comprised peripheral blood. These receptors all stem from a man aged 18 to 35 with acute or convalescent COVID-19.

This sequence joins TRBV18 and TRBJ2-2; 8 bases are a match to TRBD1. The germline V gene has CDR1 KGHSH and CDR2 LQKENI. The CDR3 length is 14 residues. V lost 3 bases to trimming and J lost 6 bases; unmatched junction nucleotides: 3. The CDR3 DNA sequence: TGTGCCAGCTCACCGACAGGGGTCCCCGGGGAGCTGTTTTTT. This translates into CASSPTGVPGELFF.

The chain has TRBV4-1 and TRBJ1-1, with a possible D match to TRBD1 (5 bases). The CDR3 extends over 12 amino acids. Germline CDR1 reads MGHRA; CDR2 reads YSYEKL. Trimming shortened V by 2 bases and J by 4 bases, and 5 bases separated the two germline ends. The CDR3 reads CASSQQGTEAFF. CDR3 nucleotides: TGCGCCAGCAGCCAACAGGGCACTGAAGCTTTCTTT.

About this clone: This specimen includes other DNA sequences encoding the same CDR3. The chain combines TRBV4-1 with TRBJ1-1; D unresolved. Germline loops: CDR1 MGHRA, CDR2 YSYEKL. Trimming removed 0 bases from V and 2 bases from J, with 7 bases in between. The CDR3 consists of 14 residues. In nucleotides, the CDR3 is TGCGCCAGCAGCCAAGAAGCCCCCAACACTGAAGCTTTCTTT. Its protein is CASSQEAPNTEAFF.

The chain is built from TRBV27 and TRBJ1-1, with 10 bases aligning to TRBD1. The CDR3 sequence is 16 residues long. In germline, CDR1 is MNHEY, CDR2 SMNVEV (reference sequence). After removal of 7 bases from V and 5 bases from J, the junction contained 13 bases not matched to a gene. This CDR3 reads CASIPTQGQGRTEAFF. CDR3 sequence (DNA): TGTGCCAGCATCCCCACACAGGGACAGGGGAGAACTGAAGCTTTCTTT.